The 25 T cell receptor beta chains listed next were all sequenced from one sample in a study of T cell responses to AZD1222 COVID-19 vaccine (dated by TCRdb to the early 2020s). The library was generated by the immunoSEQ multiplex PCR assay. The immuneACCESS repertoire file appears here via TCRdb, limited to in-frame rearrangements. These files lack a portion of the clones; in checked studies, under half of the deficit traces to unresolved V genes, and the cause of the others is not known. This sample comprises tens of thousands of clones, more than 85% of them detected only once. The ten top clones hold around 5.3% of the sample. The sample's time point label is to be understood as: baseline before first vaccination. The sample here was peripheral blood, taken on day 0 of AZD1222 vaccination. The receptor source for this set is an adult in good health.

The V gene is TRBV6-9, the J gene TRBJ1-5, with a possible D match to TRBD1 (5 bases). The germline V and J ends were trimmed by 6 bases and 2 bases, with 20 bases remaining between them. The CDR3 runs to 17 residues. Germline V gene lookup returns CDR1 MNHGY and CDR2 SVAAGI. CDR3: CASRTRDGRRGNQPQHF. CDR3 bases: TGTGCCAGCAGAACCCGGGACGGTCGTCGGGGCAATCAGCCCCAGCATTTT.

The chain recombines TRBV21-1 with TRBJ2-5; TRBD2 reflects the table's D call only, with no check against the DNA. TRBV21-1 is termed a pseudogene. The CDR3 sequence is 15 residues long. In DNA, the CDR3 is TGTGCCAGCAGCAGGACTAGCGGGGGGCAAGAGACCCAGTACTTC. Translating gives CASSRTSGGQETQYF.

This chain links TRBV4-3 with TRBJ1-2; 8 nucleotides line up with TRBD1. Germline V lookup: CDR1 LGHNA, CDR2 YSLEER. The CDR3 runs to 14 residues. The junction had 8 bases not matched to a gene; V was cut back by 3 bases and J by 8 bases. The CDR3 DNA sequence: TGCGCCAGCAGCCAGTTCCAGGGGGCGGAAGGCTACACCTTC. It translates to CASSQFQGAEGYTF.

This chain joins TRBV7-9 and TRBJ2-3; D remains ambiguous. CDR3 size: 14 residues. Germline V gene data show CDR1 as SEHNR and CDR2 as FQNEAQ (reference sequence). V was pared by 5 bases and J by 1 base, with 10 bases between. The CDR3 sequence is CASSPGFGTDTQYF. The DNA of the CDR3 is TGTGCCAGCAGCCCCGGATTCGGCACAGATACGCAGTATTTT.

CDR3 nucleotide sequence: TGCGCCAGCAGTACGGAGGGCCATAGCAATCAGCCCCAGCATTTT. As protein: CASSTEGHSNQPQHF. The J gene is TRBJ1-5, the V gene TRBV4-3; no reliable D call. The CDR3 totals 15 residues. V lost 6 bases to trimming and J lost 0 bases, with 12 bases between them. CDR1 and CDR2 from the germline V gene are LGHNA and YSLEER.

In its sample, this clone was seen a few times. The gene calls are TRBV19 and TRBJ1-2; 7 bases fit TRBD1. V trimming: 7 bases; J trimming: 0 bases; junction bases outside the gene matches: 11. The germline V gene encodes CDR1 LNHDA and CDR2 SQIVND (reference sequence). CDR3 length equals 16 residues. The CDR3 spells CASTRDRSVANYGYTF. The CDR3 bases are TGTGCCAGTACCAGGGACAGAAGTGTAGCTAACTATGGCTACACCTTC.

The chain employs TRBV5-1 and TRBJ2-7; no reliable D call. From germline, CDR1 is SGHRS and CDR2 YFSETQ. Trimming removed 2 bases at V and 2 bases at J, with 5 bases between. The CDR3 has 12 residues. The CDR3 loop is CASSFPPYEQYF. CDR3 DNA: TGCGCCAGCAGCTTCCCCCCCTACGAGCAGTACTTC.

The rearrangement links TRBV5-1 to TRBJ2-2, with D perhaps given as TRBD1 or TRBD2 (5 bases each). V shed 4 bases and J shed 0 bases, with 16 bases lying between them. CDR3 length: 17 residues. Germline V gene sequence: CDR1 SGHRS, CDR2 YFSETQ. CDR3: CASSLIPGAANTGELFF. The CDR3, as DNA: TGCGCCAGCAGCCTCATCCCCGGGGCCGCGAACACCGGGGAGCTGTTTTTT.

In nucleotides, the CDR3 is TGTGCCAGCAGTTACGGCAGGAACTATGGCTACACCTTC. As protein: CASSYGRNYGYTF. The chain is built from TRBV6-2 or TRBV6-3 and TRBJ1-2, with D unresolved. The CDR3 consists of 13 residues. CDR1 is MNHEY, CDR2 SVGEGT, per germline. The V gene lost 2 bases and the J gene lost 2 bases, with 6 bases spanning the gap.

The chain joins TRBV6-1 to TRBJ2-7; a possible D gene is TRBD1 (5 bases). The CDR3 totals 15 residues. V was shortened by 2 bases and J by 1 base, with 12 bases between the two germline ends. Germline V gene lookup returns CDR1 MNHNS and CDR2 SASEGT. The DNA of the CDR3 is TGTGCCAGCAGTGAACGGTCAGGGTTATCCTACGAGCAGTACTTC. It yields the protein CASSERSGLSYEQYF.

The chain employs TRBV6-5 and TRBJ1-6; TRBD1 agrees at 7 bases. The CDR3 length is 14 residues. CDR1 is MNHEY and CDR2 is SVGAGI in the germline V gene. Trimming removed 6 bases from V and 8 bases from J; junction bases left unmatched: 7. The CDR3 loop reads CASSINRGDSPLHF. As DNA, the CDR3 is TGTGCCAGCAGCATAAACAGGGGAGATTCACCCCTCCACTTT.

This clone was recorded once. The chain has TRBV11-3 and TRBJ2-3; D gene uncertain. Trimming stripped 0 bases from V and 2 bases from J, with 6 bases between. CDR1 is SGHNT, CDR2 YENEEA, per germline. The CDR3 covers 14 residues. The CDR3 bases are TGTGCCAGCAGCTTAGAGCGTTACACAGATACGCAGTATTTT. Protein: CASSLERYTDTQYF.

V is TRBV15 and J is TRBJ1-1; TRBD1 is a possible D gene (5 bases). Germline lookup yields CDR1 LNHNV and CDR2 YYDKDF (reference sequence). The CDR3 runs to 15 residues. The ends were cut back, 3 bases at V and 5 bases at J, with 16 bases in the middle. CDR3 region: CATSSLGRGRTEAFF. Written as DNA, the CDR3 is TGTGCCACCAGCAGCCTAGGGAGGGGCCGGACTGAAGCTTTCTTT.

J is TRBJ1-6 and V is TRBV2; 11 bases align to TRBD1. Germline V gene lookup returns CDR1 SNHLY and CDR2 FYNNEI. V dropped 5 bases and J dropped 7; count of bases not matched to a gene: 13. The length of the CDR3 is 18 residues. The CDR3 loop is CASSSTDRGRLGNSPLHF. The DNA of the CDR3 is TGTGCCAGCAGTAGTACGGACAGGGGGCGCCTGGGGAATTCACCCCTCCACTTT.

This chain connects TRBV4-1 to TRBJ1-1, with D hard to call. CDR1 MGHRA and CDR2 YSYEKL come from the germline V gene. CDR3 length equals 14 residues. Between the trimmed V and J ends, which lost 1 base and 1 base, there was a span of 7 bases. The DNA for the CDR3 is TGCGCCAGCAGCCAAGGGGCGGAGAACACTGAAGCTTTCTTT. Its translation: CASSQGAENTEAFF.

The rearrangement joins TRBV11-3 to TRBJ2-2, with 7 bases lining up with TRBD2. Germline trimming cut 4 bases from V and 4 bases from J; bases unmatched to any gene: 3. The CDR3 consists of 14 residues. CDR1 and CDR2 (germline): SGHNT, YENEEA. CDR3 nucleotides: TGTGCCAGCAGCTCCGGGGGGATCACCGGGGAGCTGTTTTTT. Translated: CASSSGGITGELFF.

This chain links TRBV4-3 with TRBJ2-1; no firm D call. CDR3 length: 15 amino acids. Germline lookup yields CDR1 LGHNA and CDR2 YSLEER. V was clipped by 0 bases and J by 1 base, with 7 bases between them. The CDR3 spells CASSQDVASYNEQFF. In DNA form, the CDR3 reads TGCGCCAGCAGCCAAGACGTGGCGTCCTACAATGAGCAGTTCTTC.

The count of this clone is one. The rearrangement uses TRBV30 and TRBJ1-2, with D maybe TRBD1 (5 bases). V was pared by 6 bases and J by 0 bases, with 11 bases between. The CDR3 contains 13 residues. Germline lookup yields CDR1 GTSNPN and CDR2 SVGIG (reference sequence). CDR3 protein: CACRDPTNYGYTF. Here the CDR3 DNA reads TGTGCCTGTCGGGACCCTACTAACTATGGCTACACCTTC. Full variable domain (missing parts from reference TRBV30 and TRBJ1-2): SQTIHQWPATLVQPVGSPLSLECTVEGTSNPNLYWYRQAAGRGLQLLFYSVGIGQISSEVPQNLSASRPQDRQFILSSKKLLLSDSGFYLCACRDPTNYGYTFGSGTRLTVV.

The rearrangement uses TRBV7-2 and TRBJ1-2, with 7 bases aligning to TRBD1. The CDR3 consists of 14 residues. J was trimmed by 7 bases and V by 0 bases; bases with no gene match: 5. Germline V gene sequence: CDR1 SGHTA, CDR2 FQGNSA. The CDR3 DNA reads TGTGCCAGCAGCTTAGCGGTTCAGGGGGGTGGCTACACCTTC. This sequence encodes CASSLAVQGGGYTF.

This clone was observed once. The CDR3 spells CASRRGLLKGHEQYF. For the CDR3, the DNA is TGTGCCAGCAGACGGGGGCTTCTAAAAGGCCACGAGCAGTACTTC. The chain employs TRBV6-5 and TRBJ2-7; possibly TRBD1 or TRBD2 for D (6 bases each). Germline CDR1 reads MNHEY; CDR2 reads SVGAGI. This CDR3 spans 15 amino acids. V was shortened by 6 bases and J by 5 bases, with 20 bases between the two germline ends.

The chain employs TRBV25-1 and TRBJ1-3; no clear D gene. CDR3 size: 14 residues. Trimming took 0 bases from V and 0 from J, leaving 3 bases between them. The V gene's germline CDR1 is MGHDK and CDR2 SYGVNS. CDR3 protein: CASSEYSSGNTIYF. Written as DNA, the CDR3 is TGTGCCAGCAGTGAATACAGCTCTGGAAACACCATATATTTT. Looking up the rest from reference TRBV25-1 and TRBJ1-3 gives the full variable domain: EADIYQTPRYLVIGTGKKITLECSQTMGHDKMYWYQQDPGMELHLIHYSYGVNSTEKGDLSSESTVSRIRTEHFPLTLESARPSHTSQYLCASSEYSSGNTIYFGEGSWLTVV.

This chain joins TRBV27 and TRBJ2-6; D is ambiguous. The V gene lost 4 bases and the J gene lost 0 bases, with 13 bases spanning the gap. Germline V gene lookup returns CDR1 MNHEY and CDR2 SMNVEV (reference sequence). The CDR3 covers 17 residues. CDR3 region: CASSSQVPLSGANVLTF. The CDR3 nucleotides read TGTGCCAGCAGTTCCCAGGTCCCCCTCTCTGGGGCCAACGTCCTGACTTTC.

This chain connects TRBV18 to TRBJ1-6; D possibly corresponds to TRBD1 (5 bases). Germline V gene lookup returns CDR1 KGHSH and CDR2 LQKENI. V was pared by 8 bases and J by 6 bases, with 20 bases between. The CDR3 extends over 16 amino acids. This chain's CDR3 is CASASLPIGANSPLHF. The CDR3 bases are TGTGCCAGCGCATCGCTCCCAATAGGGGCTAATTCACCCCTCCACTTT.

The rearrangement links TRBV28 to TRBJ2-7, with 8 bases aligning to TRBD2. The V segment lost 4 bases and the J segment 0 bases; nucleotides outside the gene matches: 2. The germline CDR1 and CDR2 sequences are MDHEN and SYDVKM. The CDR3 extends over 14 amino acids. DNA of the CDR3: TGTGCCAGCAGTTCGGGGGGGCTCTCCTACGAGCAGTACTTC. Its protein product is CASSSGGLSYEQYF.

The chain combines TRBV7-7 with TRBJ1-1, with D maybe TRBD1 (6 bases). Germline-derived CDR1 and CDR2 are SSHAT and FNYEAQ (reference sequence). The CDR3 is 15 residues long. CDR3 DNA sequence: TGTGCTAGCCGAAACTTTGACAGGCAGAACACTGAAGCTTTCTTT. Translation gives CASRNFDRQNTEAFF.